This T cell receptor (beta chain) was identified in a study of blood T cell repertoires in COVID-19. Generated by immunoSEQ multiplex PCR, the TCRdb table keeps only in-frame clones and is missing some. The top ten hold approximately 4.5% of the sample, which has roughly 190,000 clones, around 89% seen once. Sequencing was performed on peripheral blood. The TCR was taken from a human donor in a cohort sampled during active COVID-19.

In nucleotides, the CDR3 is TGTGCCAGCAGCTTCCTGACAGGTTTGCAGACCCAGTACTTC. Translated: CASSFLTGLQTQYF. The chain couples TRBV5-6 to TRBJ2-5, with D tentatively TRBD1 (6 bases). V gave up 2 bases and J gave up 6 bases, with 14 bases separating them. The germline V gene encodes CDR1 SGHDT and CDR2 YYEEEE. The CDR3 has 14 residues.